This TCR beta chain was retrieved from a study of tumor-infiltrating lymphocytes in primary liver carcinoma. About the research overall: Resecting the tumor surgically was how the patients' primary liver carcinoma was treated.

The CDR3 totals 11 residues. V was trimmed by 2 bases and J by 3 bases, leaving 5 bases between them. From germline, CDR1 is SQVTM and CDR2 ANQGSEA. The table lists this clonotype with a count of one. A much larger clone is a single base away; this may be a read error. Likely a read error: the CDR3 ends without its conserved phenylalanine or tryptophan. Unsorted whole blood supplied the RNA, and germline DNA was extracted too. What was collected before surgery was 4 to 5 milliliters of peripheral blood. Starting material of 500 to 600 ng total RNA yielded TCR beta cDNA via a constant-region primer. What produced the TCR beta libraries was three nested multiplex PCR rounds using slightly modified ARM-PCR. Forward primers for TRBV1-TRBV30 and a C-beta reverse primer served the first two PCR rounds, at roughly 10 cycles each. Via MiXCR, TCRdb re-called the multiplex PCR reads, giving one row per CDR3 protein. The sample holds about 180,000 distinct CDR3 sequences, roughly three fifths seen once.

The sample comprised peripheral blood. The chain has TRBV29-1 and TRBJ2-7; maybe TRBD2 (5 bases). The source of this sequence is a man aged 35-49 years with primary liver carcinoma and hepatitis B virus infection. The CDR3 sequence: CSVERGYEQYL. The DNA for the CDR3 is TGCAGCGTTGAACGGGGCTACGAGCAGTACTTA.